Below, 29 T cell receptor beta chains from the same sample are listed, as sequenced in a study of CD8+CD57+ T cells in acquired aplastic anemia. TCR beta VDJ combinations and CDR3 sequences were profiled from genomic DNA. MiXCR was run by TCRdb on the reads, yielding one entry per CDR3 protein. The sample includes about 190,000 distinct CDR3 sequences, approximately 50% of them seen just once. Sequenced: sorted CD4+, CD8+, or CD8+CD57+ T cells (not recorded which) from PBMCs. The receptor source for this set is a human donor in good health, serving as a control.

The V call is TRBV7-2, the J call TRBJ2-3; D might be TRBD1 (5 bases). The V end lost 7 bases, the J end lost 11 bases, and 16 bases lay between the germline ends. Germline loops: CDR1 SGHTA, CDR2 FQGNSA. CDR3 length: 12 amino acids. CDR3 bases: TGTGCCAGCACCCGGGTACAGGATGAGCAGTATTTT. It translates to CASTRVQDEQYF.

Details on this clonotype: A much larger clone differs from this one at a single base, so this may be a read error. V and J are TRBV7-2 and TRBJ1-2; tentative D call: TRBD1 (6 bases). Trimming removed 5 bases from V and 9 bases from J, with 19 bases in between. The CDR3 length is 14 residues. Germline V gene sequence: CDR1 SGHTA, CDR2 FQGNSA. The CDR3 sequence is CASSQDRGGTSYTF. Here the CDR3 DNA reads TGTGCCAGCAGCCAAGATAGGGGCGGGACAAGCTACACCTTC.

This clonotype came up many times. The chain has TRBV5-5 and TRBJ1-1; D not resolved. Germline V gene data show CDR1 as SGHKS and CDR2 as YYEKEE (reference sequence). The CDR3 is 14 amino acids. The ends were cut back, 2 bases at V and 0 bases at J, with 8 bases in the middle. CDR3 protein: CASSFGGMNTEAFF. CDR3 DNA sequence: TGTGCCAGCAGCTTTGGCGGGATGAACACTGAAGCTTTCTTT.

J is TRBJ1-1 and V is TRBV4-3; unclear D gene. The germline V and J ends were trimmed by 2 bases and 1 base, with 5 bases remaining between them. Germline V gene lookup returns CDR1 LGHNA and CDR2 YSLEER. The CDR3 runs to 13 residues. In DNA, the CDR3 is TGCGCCAGCAGCCAAATGGCGAACACTGAAGCTTTCTTT. Translated: CASSQMANTEAFF.

This chain connects TRBV5-1 to TRBJ2-3; 11 bases align to TRBD1. The CDR3 sequence is 16 residues long. After removal of 3 bases from V and 0 bases from J, the junction contained 3 bases not matched to a gene. Germline V CDR1 and CDR2: SGHRS, YFSETQ. The CDR3 here is CASSWTGGESTDTQYF. DNA for the CDR3: TGCGCCAGCAGCTGGACAGGGGGCGAGAGCACAGATACGCAGTATTTT.

The chain combines TRBV7-2 with TRBJ2-7; D tentatively reads TRBD1 or TRBD2 (5 bases each). V was pared by 1 base and J by 6 bases, with 22 bases between. The CDR3 has 17 residues. Per germline, CDR1 SGHTA and CDR2 FQGNSA. In nucleotides, the CDR3 is TGTGCCAGCAGCTTAGAGGGGACCGGGGCCTCGGAAGGCGAGCAGTACTTC. This sequence encodes CASSLEGTGASEGEQYF.

This clonotype was recorded many times. The chain recombines TRBV6-1 with TRBJ2-2, with D perhaps matching TRBD2 (5 bases). V lost 7 bases and J 1 base, leaving 7 bases between the germline ends. There are 13 residues in the CDR3. The germline gives CDR1 MNHNS, CDR2 SASEGT. The CDR3 nucleotides read TGTGCCAGCAAAGGGAGGAACACCGGGGAGCTGTTTTTT. It translates to CASKGRNTGELFF.

The chain employs TRBV2 and TRBJ1-1; a weak D match, TRBD1 (5 bases). V was cut by 5 bases and J by 2 bases, with 15 bases left in between. Looked up from germline, CDR1 is SNHLY and CDR2 is FYNNEI. This CDR3 contains 15 residues. The CDR3 reads CASSPRTGRNTEAFF. The CDR3 nucleotides read TGTGCCAGCAGTCCCAGGACGGGACGAAACACTGAAGCTTTCTTT. The variable domain in full, with the rest retrieved from reference TRBV2 and TRBJ1-1, is EPEVTQTPSHQVTQMGQEVILRCVPISNHLYFYWYRQILGQKVEFLVSFYNNEISEKSEIFDDQFSVERPDGSNFTLKIRSTKLEDSAMYFCASSPRTGRNTEAFFGQGTRLTVV.

The chain recombines TRBV19 with TRBJ1-6, with TRBD1 as a possible D gene (5 bases). Looked up from germline, CDR1 is LNHDA and CDR2 is SQIVND (reference sequence). This CDR3 has 15 residues. Trimming cost V 6 bases and J 5 bases, with 14 bases left between them. CDR3 sequence (DNA): TGTGCCAGTAGGGTCACGGGGGTTAATAATTCACCCCTCCACTTT. It is translated as CASRVTGVNNSPLHF. Complete variable domain (other parts from reference TRBV19 and TRBJ1-6): DGGITQSPKYLFRKEGQNVTLSCEQNLNHDAMYWYRQDPGQGLRLIYYSQIVNDFQKGDIAEGYSVSREKKESFPLTVTSAQKNPTAFYLCASRVTGVNNSPLHFGNGTRLTVT.

The J gene is TRBJ2-7, the V gene TRBV10-3, with 10 bases aligning to TRBD1. The CDR3 spans 15 residues. V trimming: 2 bases; J trimming: 3 bases; junction bases outside the gene matches: 4. Germline CDR1 is ENHRY and CDR2 is SYGVKD. This chain's CDR3 is CAISERGQGFYEQYF. As DNA, the CDR3 is TGTGCCATCAGTGAGAGGGGACAGGGGTTCTACGAGCAGTACTTC.

This clonotype came up many times. V is TRBV4-2 and J is TRBJ1-3; 8 positions match TRBD1. CDR1 LGHNA and CDR2 YNFKEQ come from the germline V gene. The CDR3 length is 12 residues. The J segment lost 13 bases and the V segment lost 0 bases, leaving 2 bases of the junction unmatched. For the CDR3, the DNA is TGTGCCAGCAGCCAAGACCGGGACAGGATATATTTT. This encodes CASSQDRDRIYF.

This clonotype appeared a few times. The chain couples TRBV18 to TRBJ1-1, with 8 bases matching TRBD1. Trimming removed 2 bases from V and 2 bases from J; junction bases left unmatched: 7. In germline, CDR1 is KGHSH, CDR2 LQKENI. This CDR3 spans 16 amino acids. CDR3 in amino acids: CASSPGRGLGNTEAFF. CDR3 in DNA: TGTGCCAGCTCACCAGGCAGGGGGCTAGGTAACACTGAAGCTTTCTTT.

This clonotype was counted a single time. The junction departs from the called germline gene at one end, perhaps through a read error. V usage is TRBV7-9 and J usage is TRBJ1-6; TRBD1 matches at 10 bases. The CDR3 runs 18 residues. Germline V gene sequence: CDR1 SEHNR, CDR2 FQNEAQ (reference sequence). CDR3 nucleotide sequence: TGTCCCAGCAGCTTAGGATCGACAGGGGGCGACTATAATTCACCCCTCCACTTT. It codes for CPSSLGSTGGDYNSPLHF. Drawing the rest from reference TRBV7-9 and TRBJ1-6, the complete variable domain is DTGVSQNPRHKITKRGQNVTFRCDPISEHNRLYWYRQTLGQGPEFLTYFQNEAQLEKSRLLSDRFSAERPKGSFSTLEIQRTEQGDSAMYLCPSSLGSTGGDYNSPLHFGNGTRLTVT.

The chain employs TRBV19 and TRBJ1-5; D is undetermined. In germline, CDR1 is LNHDA, CDR2 SQIVND (reference sequence). This CDR3 contains 12 residues. V lost 9 bases and J lost 3, with 9 bases in between. In DNA, the CDR3 is TGTGCCAGCCGGTACCTCAATCAGCCCCAGCATTTT. This translates into CASRYLNQPQHF.

This clonotype was recorded only once. The rearrangement uses TRBV24-1 and TRBJ2-2; 12 bases align to TRBD1. J gave up 1 base and V 9 bases, and 5 bases lay outside the gene matches. The CDR3 length is 16 residues. Germline lookup yields CDR1 KGHDR and CDR2 SFDVKD. CDR3 residues: CATWDRGPKNTGELFF. The CDR3 DNA sequence: TGTGCCACCTGGGACAGGGGGCCAAAGAACACCGGGGAGCTGTTTTTT.

A single count supports this clonotype. V usage is TRBV25-1 and J usage is TRBJ2-3, with 8 bases that match TRBD2. V shed 8 bases, J shed 0 bases, and the junction held 4 bases outside the gene matches. This CDR3 is 14 amino acids long. The germline V gene has CDR1 MGHDK and CDR2 SYGVNS. The DNA for the CDR3 is TGTGCCAGCGCGGGGGGCCTAAGCACAGATACGCAGTATTTT. Protein: CASAGGLSTDTQYF. The whole variable domain, remainder taken from reference TRBV25-1 and TRBJ2-3, is EADIYQTPRYLVIGTGKKITLECSQTMGHDKMYWYQQDPGMELHLIHYSYGVNSTEKGDLSSESTVSRIRTEHFPLTLESARPSHTSQYLCASAGGLSTDTQYFGPGTRLTVL.

The genes are TRBV7-2 and TRBJ1-1; D gene ambiguous. The CDR3 sequence is 14 residues long. Germline CDR1 reads SGHTA; CDR2 reads FQGNSA. The V end lost 1 base, the J end lost 0 bases, and 6 bases lay between the germline ends. The DNA of the CDR3 is TGTGCCAGCAGCTTAGTCCGGTTGAACACTGAAGCTTTCTTT. Translating gives CASSLVRLNTEAFF.

There are a few counts of this clonotype. The rearrangement uses TRBV15 and TRBJ2-7; TRBD1 aligns across 7 bases. Trimming removed 5 bases from V and 1 base from J; junction bases left unmatched: 5. The length of the CDR3 is 14 residues. Germline V gives CDR1 LNHNV, CDR2 YYDKDF (reference sequence). In nucleotides, the CDR3 is TGTGCCACCAGCGCCCCGGGACAGTCCTACGAGCAGTACTTC. Protein product: CATSAPGQSYEQYF.

This clonotype was found many times. The chain couples TRBV5-6 to TRBJ1-1; 9 bases fit TRBD1. The germline V gene encodes CDR1 SGHDT and CDR2 YYEEEE. CDR3 length: 14 amino acids. Unmatched junction bases numbered 3, after V lost 0 bases and J lost 6 bases. CDR3 DNA sequence: TGTGCCAGCAGCTTGGGACAGGGGGGGGCTGAAGCTTTCTTT. It translates to CASSLGQGGAEAFF.

The chain employs TRBV2 and TRBJ1-2; D is uncertain. Per germline, CDR1 SNHLY and CDR2 FYNNEI. The CDR3 has 15 residues. Between the trimmed V and J ends, which lost 1 base and 4 bases, there was a span of 13 bases. CDR3 nucleotide sequence: TGTGCCAGCAGTGAAGAGCCAGACCCCAGCTATGGCTACACCTTC. The encoded protein is CASSEEPDPSYGYTF. The entire variable domain, with the rest obtained from reference TRBV2 and TRBJ1-2, is as follows: EPEVTQTPSHQVTQMGQEVILRCVPISNHLYFYWYRQILGQKVEFLVSFYNNEISEKSEIFDDQFSVERPDGSNFTLKIRSTKLEDSAMYFCASSEEPDPSYGYTFGSGTRLTVV.

This CDR3 reads CSARVGQGRDEQYF. CDR3 coding DNA: TGCAGTGCTAGAGTAGGACAGGGGAGGGACGAGCAGTACTTC. This chain links TRBV20-1 with TRBJ2-7, with 9 bases aligning to TRBD1. Trimming cost V 1 base and J 5 bases; bases outside gene matches: 6. CDR3 size: 14 residues. Germline-derived CDR1 and CDR2 are DFQATT and SNEGSKA (reference sequence).

This clonotype has ten or more counts. The CDR3 end shows no conserved phenylalanine or tryptophan, and so a read error is likely. The chain is built from TRBV19 and TRBJ1-6, with a possible D match to TRBD1 (5 bases). The V end was cut by 0 bases, the J end by 0 bases, with 12 bases between. The CDR3 totals 18 residues. CDR1 is LNHDA, CDR2 SQIVND, per germline (reference sequence). The CDR3 spells CASSIDWGVSSYNSPLHS. For the CDR3, the DNA is TGTGCCAGTAGTATAGATTGGGGGGTAAGCTCCTATAATTCACCCCTCCACTCT.

To note about this clonotype: At one boundary the junction diverges from the germline segment, which might be a read error. The rearrangement joins TRBV10-3 to TRBJ2-5; 8 nucleotides match TRBD1. There are 15 residues in the CDR3. Germline V lookup: CDR1 ENHRY, CDR2 SYGVKD. The CDR3 nucleotides are TGTGCCATCAGCGAGTCTCAACAGGGGGAAGAGACCCAGTACTTC. It is translated as CAISESQQGEETQYF.

The V gene is TRBV15, the J gene TRBJ2-3, with 10 nucleotides matching TRBD2. J was trimmed by 0 bases and V by 0 bases; bases with no gene match: 0. Germline CDR1 LNHNV, CDR2 YYDKDF (reference sequence). This CDR3 region has 16 residues. CDR3 nucleotide sequence: TGTGCCACCAGCAGAGAAGCGGGGGGGAGCACAGATACGCAGTATTTT. Its translation: CATSREAGGSTDTQYF.

This clonotype showed up many times. CDR3 in DNA: TGTGCCACCAGCACTAGAGACTACGAGCAGTACTTC. It yields the protein CATSTRDYEQYF. The V gene is TRBV24-1, the J gene TRBJ2-7; maybe TRBD2 (5 bases). This CDR3 contains 12 residues. Germline assignment: CDR1 KGHDR and CDR2 SFDVKD. V was clipped by 7 bases and J by 3 bases, with 9 bases between them.

Details on this clonotype: The junction departs from the called germline gene at one end, perhaps through a read error. The chain recombines TRBV19 with TRBJ1-1; a weak D match, TRBD1 (5 bases). This CDR3 is 16 amino acids long. Germline V gives CDR1 LNHDA, CDR2 SQIVND (reference sequence). This chain's CDR3 is CASSAPRGSSSTEASF. In nucleotides, the CDR3 is TGTGCCAGTAGTGCCCCACGGGGCAGTTCGTCCACTGAAGCTTCCTTT.

V usage is TRBV20-1 and J usage is TRBJ2-7, with TRBD1 identical over 10 bases. CDR1 is DFQATT, CDR2 SNEGSKA, per germline (reference sequence). The length of the CDR3 is 15 residues. The ends lost 0 bases at V and 3 bases at J; junction bases unmatched: 5. CDR3 sequence reads: CSARDKTGGFYEQYF. CDR3 nucleotides: TGCAGTGCTAGAGACAAGACAGGGGGCTTCTACGAGCAGTACTTC.

This clonotype occurred a few times. V gene TRBV7-2 combines with J gene TRBJ2-7; TRBD2 might be the D (5 bases). Germline V CDR1 and CDR2: SGHTA, FQGNSA. V lost 1 base and J 6 bases, leaving 10 bases between the germline ends. The CDR3 loop spans 13 amino acids. Here the CDR3 reads CASSLGRDLEQYF. The CDR3 DNA sequence: TGTGCCAGCAGCTTAGGTCGGGATCTCGAGCAGTACTTC.

The rearrangement links TRBV2 to TRBJ1-4; perhaps TRBD1 as D (5 bases). Between the trimmed V and J ends, which lost 5 bases and 4 bases, there was a span of 11 bases. The CDR3 sequence is 14 residues long. CDR1 is SNHLY, CDR2 FYNNEI, per germline. The CDR3 coding sequence is TGTGCCAGCAGTCCCGACAGACTTAATGAAAAACTGTTTTTT. As protein: CASSPDRLNEKLFF.